This T cell receptor (delta chain) was found in a study of in vitro expanded adult blood gammadelta T cells (dated by TCRdb to the early 2020s). A note on the overall study: Sort purities ranging from approximately 94% to 100% Vgamma9Vdelta2 cells among T cells were obtained. The study compared the TCR repertoire of Vgamma9Vdelta2 T cells expanded in vitro with a mistletoe-extract drug against those expanded with HMBPP or zoledronate. Cells from each donor were stimulated separately with HMBPP, zoledronate or AbnobaViscum P, and TRG and TRD CDR3 repertoires were sequenced for every condition. A few subjects were included in the TCR repertoire analysis.

Points the paper makes about the study in general: CDR3 length, diversity and J usage of AbnobaViscum P-expanded Vgamma9Vdelta2 repertoires were found to be similar to those of HMBPP- and zoledronate-expanded repertoires, which suggested a polyclonal response. Most of the top TRGV9 CDR3 clonotypes were public, as they were shared across donors and across all three stimulation conditions. Each donor had a private TRDV2 repertoire shared between treatments, and in multidimensional scaling the TRD repertoires clustered by subject rather than by stimulant. Every repertoire came from in vitro expanded cultures of healthy donor cells rather than from mistletoe-treated patients.

According to the germline V gene, CDR1 reads NSMFDY and CDR2 reads ISSIKDK. Inclusive of the bounding cysteine and phenylalanine, the CDR3 is 23 residues long. Library construction relied on 5' RACE. RNA was extracted from 8,000 to 10,000 sorted cells per sample using the RNeasy Micro Kit. To build the libraries, template-switch reverse transcription was performed and then the CDR3gamma and CDR3delta regions were amplified by PCR. Amplicons were sequenced on an Illumina MiSeq with the V2 300 kit, and 150 bp paired-end reads were generated. Processing in the source paper ran as follows. Read quality was checked with FastQC version 0.11.8. CDR3 sequences were built by aligning reads to GenBank TRG or TRD reference genes using MiXCR version 3.0.3. MiXCR ran with default parameters, except that TRDD assembly used 3 instead of 5 consecutive nucleotides. Repertoire analyses, including normalized Shannon-Wiener diversity, clonotype tracking and multidimensional scaling, used VDJtools version 1.2.1 with default settings. CDR3 sequences that were out of frame or contained stop codons were removed from analysis. Clones were re-identified by TCRdb from the public reads with CATT, and rows with the same DNA were merged. The V and J calls follow TCRdb's processing rather than the paper's. The sample table contains fewer than 800 delta-chain clones; only one count was recorded for about half of them. Approximately 25% of the sample is taken by the ten largest.

This clone came up a few times. The antigen this receptor binds is unknown. Since a much larger clone is just one base distant, this may be a read error. The DNA is omitted, as the CDR3 cannot be located on it reliably, and the CDR3 follows TCRdb's listing. The sample holds other DNA sequences that translate to the same CDR3. Per the publication, the treatment or condition label means: microbial phosphoantigen (E)-4-hydroxy-3-methyl-but-2-enyl pyrophosphate, roughly 9 nM. After expansion, live CD3+ TCRgammadelta+ Vgamma9+ Vdelta2+ T cells were FACS-sorted on a FACS Aria III. Before expansion, PBMC received a one-day pulse of 7.5 to 10 nM HMBPP and were then washed three times. Cultures were expanded for about 14 days, with IL-2 replenished every 3 to 4 days. Once the one-day stimulant pulse was over, the cells were washed three times and then cultured in medium that contained about 100 U/mL IL-2. Before culture, peripheral blood mononuclear cells were isolated by Lymphoprep gradient centrifugation and frozen in liquid nitrogen.

The TCR sequence derives from an adult in good health. The sequence is built from TRAV29/DV5 and TRDJ1; TRDD3 is the table's D call and was not checked against the DNA. Sequences were derived from gamma-delta T cells from peripheral blood expanded in culture, sampled from an in vitro culture stimulated with HMBPP. For the CDR3, the sequence is CSVLLCSKRATGGRLPYTDKLIF.